The following is a T cell receptor (beta chain) sequence with its context. The antigen is unknown. Other DNA sequences in the sample encode the same CDR3. Only in-frame clones appear in the TCRdb table, and some are missing; sequencing was by immunoSEQ multiplex PCR. This sample has over 850,000 clones, with 70% to 80% found just once. This record comes from a study of shared clonotypes between healthy human individuals. General study points: When naive CD4 clonotypes were compared across a handful of donors, approximately 5% were shared.

There are 13 residues in the CDR3. CDR1 and CDR2 (germline): SGHDT, YYEEEE. The V and J ends lost 4 bases and 0 bases respectively, with 6 bases between them. The sequence was collected from a young man in good health. Some clones in this sample may be carry-over from other donors' samples. Sequencing was performed on memory CD4+ T cells from PBMCs. As to subset: CD45RA-negative fraction. The chain uses TRBV5-6 and TRBJ2-3; D is unresolved. The CDR3 reads CASSLLSTDTQYF. The CDR3 nucleotides read TGTGCCAGCAGCCTATTGAGCACAGATACGCAGTATTTT.